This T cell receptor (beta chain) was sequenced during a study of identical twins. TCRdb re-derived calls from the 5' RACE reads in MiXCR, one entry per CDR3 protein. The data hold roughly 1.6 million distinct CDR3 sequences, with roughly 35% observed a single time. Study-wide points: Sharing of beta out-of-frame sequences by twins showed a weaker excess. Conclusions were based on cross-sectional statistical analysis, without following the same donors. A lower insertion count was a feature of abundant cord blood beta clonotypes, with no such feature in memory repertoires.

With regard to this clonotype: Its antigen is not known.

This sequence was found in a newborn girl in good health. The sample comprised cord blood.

This CDR3 is CATSRGPPDTQYF. The CDR3 nucleotides read TGTGCCACCAGCAGAGGACCCCCGGATACGCAGTATTTT. The chain recombines TRBV15 with TRBJ2-3; D call uncertain. This CDR3 spans 13 amino acids. Germline values: CDR1 LNHNV, CDR2 YYDKDF (reference sequence). V lost 1 base and J 6 bases, leaving 8 bases between the germline ends.